A single sample gave rise to the 10 T cell receptor beta chains below, sequenced in a study of blood T cell repertoires in COVID-19. This table comes from immunoSEQ multiplex PCR, and its TCRdb copy is limited to in-frame clones, with some not included. Of some 150,000 clones in the sample, about nine tenths are singletons; the top ten hold roughly 9.7%. The specimen sequenced was peripheral blood. All receptors come from a woman aged 55-70 years with COVID-19, enrolled during active disease.

The chain employs TRBV12-3 or TRBV12-4 and TRBJ2-7, with 7 bases aligning to TRBD1. The CDR3 sequence is 13 residues long. V trimming: 3 bases; J trimming: 3 bases; junction bases outside the gene matches: 2. The CDR3 spells CASSLGDSYEQYF. DNA of the CDR3: TGTGCCAGCAGTTTGGGGGACAGCTACGAGCAGTACTTC.

The chain carries TRBV9 and TRBJ1-2, with 7 bases matching TRBD1. In germline, CDR1 is SGDLS, CDR2 YYNGEE. The CDR3 is made up of 14 amino acids. J gave up 6 bases and V 0 bases, and 5 bases lay outside the gene matches. CDR3 coding DNA: TGTGCCAGCAGCGTAGCTGGGACAGTGGATGGCTACACCTTC. Protein sequence: CASSVAGTVDGYTF.

This clone was seen only a few times. V usage is TRBV19 and J usage is TRBJ2-3; maybe TRBD2 (7 bases). The CDR3 sequence is 16 residues long. Trimming stripped 9 bases from V and 2 bases from J, with 21 bases between. The germline gives CDR1 LNHDA, CDR2 SQIVND (reference sequence). The CDR3 nucleotides read TGTGCCAGCACAGTCCAAGGGGGGGCCTTCACAGATACGCAGTATTTT. Its protein is CASTVQGGAFTDTQYF. The full variable domain, in which reference TRBV19 and TRBJ2-3 provide the parts outside the CDR3, is DGGITQSPKYLFRKEGQNVTLSCEQNLNHDAMYWYRQDPGQGLRLIYYSQIVNDFQKGDIAEGYSVSREKKESFPLTVTSAQKNPTAFYLCASTVQGGAFTDTQYFGPGTRLTVL.

The chain employs TRBV10-2 and TRBJ1-2; the match to TRBD1 covers 7 bases. In germline, CDR1 is WSHSY, CDR2 SAAADI. The V segment lost 4 bases and the J segment 6 bases; nucleotides outside the gene matches: 8. CDR3 size: 14 residues. The CDR3 DNA follows: TGCGCCAGCAGTGCTACACAGGGGATGAATGGCTACACCTTC. This gives the protein CASSATQGMNGYTF.

The J gene is TRBJ2-7, the V gene TRBV15, with 7 bases matching TRBD1. CDR1 LNHNV and CDR2 YYDKDF come from the germline V gene (reference sequence). Trimming at V came to 6 bases and at J to 5 bases, leaving 19 bases not matched to a gene. The CDR3 has 17 residues. CDR3 sequence reads: CATRILHQGVGRNEQYF. The CDR3 DNA is TGTGCCACCAGGATCTTACATCAGGGGGTCGGTCGTAACGAGCAGTACTTC.

This chain links TRBV30 with TRBJ1-6; tentatively, D is TRBD1 (6 bases). The CDR3 runs 14 residues. CDR1 is GTSNPN and CDR2 is SVGIG in the germline V gene (reference sequence). Trimming cost V 0 bases and J 8 bases, with 11 bases left between them. Here the CDR3 reads CAWSVDRMDSPLHF. DNA for the CDR3: TGTGCCTGGAGTGTAGACAGGATGGATTCACCCCTCCACTTT.

This clone occurred a few times. Its ends do not fully match the called genes, so a read error is possible. The chain employs TRBV5-1 and TRBJ2-3, with D tentatively TRBD1 (5 bases). Germline V gene data show CDR1 as SGHRS and CDR2 as YFSETQ. The CDR3 is 16 residues long. This CDR3 is CASSLALRQGTDTQYF. DNA for the CDR3: TGCGCCAGCAGCTTGGCGCTTCGTCAGGGCACGGATACGCAGTATTTT.

DNA for the CDR3: TGTGCCAGCAGCAAAGCATGGACTAGCTATGAGCAGTTCTTC. Amino acid sequence: CASSKAWTSYEQFF. The chain recombines TRBV9 with TRBJ2-1; TRBD2 matches 8 bases. The germline V gene encodes CDR1 SGDLS and CDR2 YYNGEE. The CDR3 contains 14 residues. The ends lost 4 bases at V and 8 bases at J; junction bases unmatched: 8.

In nucleotides, the CDR3 is TGTGCCAGCAGCGACTCCAGGGATGGCTATGGCTACACCTTC. Translated: CASSDSRDGYGYTF. The chain links TRBV6-5 to TRBJ1-2, with D perhaps matching TRBD1 (5 bases). There are 14 residues in the CDR3. Trimming removed 6 bases from V and 4 bases from J, with 15 bases in between. Looked up from germline, CDR1 is MNHEY and CDR2 is SVGAGI.

This chain links TRBV15 with TRBJ2-7; 8 bases agree with TRBD2. There are 15 residues in the CDR3. Trimming took 5 bases from V and 4 from J; bases not matched to a gene: 10. Germline CDR1 is LNHNV and CDR2 is YYDKDF (reference sequence). DNA for the CDR3: TGTGCCACCAGCCCGGAGAGCGGGAGTGCGTACGAGCAGTACTTC. This encodes CATSPESGSAYEQYF.